This TCR beta chain was identified in a study of blood T cell repertoires in COVID-19. Study information: The study drew acute and convalescent COVID-19 samples from the United States, Italy and Spain. Nucleic acid was either cDNA or gDNA, and it came from T cells, B-cell-depleted T cells, or PBMCs.

Per the authors' pipeline: Reference gene primer amplification gave nucleated cell count estimates. Data came from immunoSEQ multiplex PCR; TCRdb stores just in-frame clones and leaves some out. The DNA gave D and trimming, while V, J and clone size come from that table. The profile covers some 150,000 clones, with about 89% appearing a single time and more than 3% taken by the ten largest. The CDR3 is made up of 16 amino acids. Germline loops: CDR1 LGHNA, CDR2 YNFKEQ. V lost 1 base, J lost 8 bases, and 18 bases lay in between. The receptor comes from a man aged 65 to 79 with acute or convalescent COVID-19. The J gene is TRBJ2-4, the V gene TRBV4-2; D call uncertain. The sequencing input was peripheral blood. CDR3 sequence reads: CASSQVKETAADIQYF. CDR3 DNA: TGTGCCAGCAGCCAAGTCAAGGAGACGGCGGCGGACATTCAGTACTTC.